Following are 31 T cell receptor beta chains from one sample sequenced in a study of blood T cell repertoires in COVID-19. Some clones are missing from TCRdb's copy, which holds only in-frame ones; the method was immunoSEQ multiplex PCR. The sample includes 300,000 to 400,000 clones, about 86% of them seen just once. The sequencing input was PBMCs or T cells enriched from blood (not recorded which). These receptors were taken from a woman in her thirties or forties with acute COVID-19.

The DNA for the CDR3 is TGTGCCAGCAGCTTGGATAGGGGCGAGGTCTACAATGAGCAGTTCTTC. Amino acids: CASSLDRGEVYNEQFF. The rearrangement links TRBV5-6 to TRBJ2-1; possibly TRBD1 for D (5 bases). Germline lookup yields CDR1 SGHDT and CDR2 YYEEEE. V lost 0 bases to trimming and J lost 3 bases, with 13 bases between them. This CDR3 has 16 amino acids.

This clone appeared a single time. This chain joins TRBV10-3 and TRBJ2-1; TRBD1 is a possible D gene (6 bases). V was shortened by 7 bases and J by 8 bases, with 15 bases between the two germline ends. Germline V gives CDR1 ENHRY, CDR2 SYGVKD. The CDR3 loop spans 13 amino acids. This CDR3 reads CAIKQGVFYEQFF. The CDR3 bases are TGTGCCATCAAACAGGGAGTTTTCTATGAGCAGTTCTTC.

The chain joins TRBV28 to TRBJ2-5, with a weak D call TRBD2 (7 bases). From germline, CDR1 is MDHEN and CDR2 SYDVKM. CDR3 size: 16 residues. V lost 2 bases and J lost 5, with 18 bases in between. CDR3 region: CASSLPSAGALETQYF. CDR3 bases: TGTGCCAGCAGTTTACCCTCCGCGGGGGCGTTGGAGACCCAGTACTTC.

The rearrangement links TRBV4-1 to TRBJ1-5, with D hard to call. Between the trimmed V and J ends, which lost 0 bases and 4 bases, there was a span of 7 bases. The CDR3 loop spans 14 amino acids. CDR1 is MGHRA and CDR2 is YSYEKL in the germline V gene. This chain's CDR3 is CASSQERLNQPQHF. The DNA of the CDR3 is TGCGCCAGCAGCCAAGAGCGCTTAAATCAGCCCCAGCATTTT.

V gene TRBV7-9 combines with J gene TRBJ1-6; TRBD1 is a possible D gene (5 bases). This CDR3 spans 13 amino acids. The V end was cut by 6 bases, the J end by 11 bases, with 14 bases between. From germline, CDR1 is SEHNR and CDR2 FQNEAQ (reference sequence). In DNA, the CDR3 is TGTGCCAGCAGTGAAAACGGGGGGGCACCCCTCCACTTT. Translating it yields CASSENGGAPLHF.

This CDR3 reads CASSRGEGNSPLHF. The CDR3 DNA follows: TGTGCCAGCAGCCGGGGGGAAGGGAATTCACCCCTCCACTTT. The rearrangement uses TRBV28 and TRBJ1-6; D perhaps matches TRBD1 (5 bases). The germline gives CDR1 MDHEN, CDR2 SYDVKM. The CDR3 sequence is 14 residues long. V lost 6 bases and J lost 7, with 13 bases in between.

The CDR3 sequence: CASSSNLLGTGELFF. The CDR3 DNA is TGTGCCAGCAGCTCAAACCTACTAGGAACCGGGGAGCTGTTTTTT. The V gene is TRBV7-3, the J gene TRBJ2-2, with D possibly TRBD2 on 5 matching bases. The germline V and J ends were trimmed by 4 bases and 5 bases, with 14 bases remaining between them. Germline assignment: CDR1 SGHTA and CDR2 FQGTGA. The CDR3 is 15 amino acids. The variable domain in full, with the rest retrieved from reference TRBV7-3 and TRBJ2-2, is GAGVSQTPSNKVTEKGKYVELRCDPISGHTALYWYRQSLGQGPEFLIYFQGTGAADDSGLPNDRFFAVRPEGSVSTLKIQRTERGDSAVYLCASSSNLLGTGELFFGEGSRLTVL.

This rearrangement joins TRBV4-2 to TRBJ2-7, with 11 bases identical to TRBD2. Germline trimming cut 4 bases from V and 4 bases from J; bases unmatched to any gene: 3. There are 14 residues in the CDR3. Germline V CDR1 and CDR2: LGHNA, YNFKEQ. In DNA form, the CDR3 reads TGTGCCAGCAGCCCCGGGACTAGCGGTTACGAGCAGTACTTC. This translates into CASSPGTSGYEQYF.

This chain joins TRBV7-2 and TRBJ2-3, with 10 bases that match TRBD2. Germline V lookup: CDR1 SGHTA, CDR2 FQGNSA. V was clipped by 7 bases and J by 7 bases; unmatched bases: 11. This CDR3 spans 15 amino acids. CDR3 nucleotides: TGTGCCAGCAACCCCGGAGCGGGGGGGCCCCATACGCAGTATTTT. It yields the protein CASNPGAGGPHTQYF.

The chain uses TRBV6-5 and TRBJ1-1; 7 nucleotides match TRBD1. The ends lost 6 bases at V and 3 bases at J; junction bases unmatched: 7. Per the germline V gene, CDR1 is MNHEY and CDR2 is SVGAGI. The CDR3 consists of 14 residues. CDR3 sequence: CASSPRQGDTEAFF. DNA of the CDR3: TGTGCCAGCAGCCCCAGACAGGGAGACACTGAAGCTTTCTTT.

This clone was picked up a small number of times. The chain joins TRBV9 to TRBJ2-2; D not resolved. The CDR3 runs to 13 residues. CDR1 and CDR2 from the germline V gene are SGDLS and YYNGEE. V lost 0 bases and J 7 bases, leaving 7 bases between the germline ends. As DNA, the CDR3 is TGTGCCAGCAGCGTAGGTAGCTACGGGGAGCTGTTTTTT. Its protein is CASSVGSYGELFF.

V usage is TRBV4-3 and J usage is TRBJ2-2, with TRBD2 identical over 9 bases. Germline loops: CDR1 LGHNA, CDR2 YSLEER. CDR3 length equals 17 residues. The V segment lost 0 bases and the J segment 6 bases; nucleotides outside the gene matches: 8. Here the CDR3 reads CASSQDLEREVAGELFF. In DNA form, the CDR3 reads TGCGCCAGCAGCCAAGATCTAGAGCGGGAGGTGGCCGGGGAGCTGTTTTTT.

This sequence joins TRBV14 and TRBJ2-1; 11 bases map to TRBD2. The CDR3 runs 16 residues. Germline values: CDR1 SGHDN, CDR2 FVKESK. J lost 8 bases, V lost 3 bases, and 9 bases had no gene match. Written as DNA, the CDR3 is TGTGCCAGCAGCCAGGGACCTAGCGGGGGGCTATATGAGCAGTTCTTC. As protein: CASSQGPSGGLYEQFF. Combining the CDR3 with reference TRBV14 and TRBJ2-1 gives the whole variable domain EAGVTQFPSHSVIEKGQTVTLRCDPISGHDNLYWYRRVMGKEIKFLLHFVKESKQDESGMPNNRFLAERTGGTYSTLKVQPAELEDSGVYFCASSQGPSGGLYEQFFGPGTRLTVL.

The chain is built from TRBV2 and TRBJ1-4; the D gene is possibly TRBD1 (6 bases). With 6 bases removed from V and 5 bases from J, the gap between germline ends came to 22 bases. Looked up from germline, CDR1 is SNHLY and CDR2 is FYNNEI. This CDR3 has 17 amino acids. The CDR3 sequence is CASRENRYREGNEKLFF. In nucleotides, the CDR3 is TGTGCCAGCAGGGAGAACCGATACAGGGAGGGGAATGAAAAACTGTTTTTT.

The chain has TRBV7-9 and TRBJ2-1, with 8 bases that match TRBD2. V lost 1 base to trimming and J lost 5 bases; unmatched junction nucleotides: 13. Germline-derived CDR1 and CDR2 are SEHNR and FQNEAQ (reference sequence). This CDR3 has 18 residues. This CDR3 reads CASSLVGRGLVGHNEQFF. The CDR3, as DNA: TGTGCCAGCAGCTTAGTGGGCCGGGGACTAGTAGGGCACAATGAGCAGTTCTTC. The full variable domain, in which reference TRBV7-9 and TRBJ2-1 provide the parts outside the CDR3, is DTGVSQNPRHKITKRGQNVTFRCDPISEHNRLYWYRQTLGQGPEFLTYFQNEAQLEKSRLLSDRFSAERPKGSFSTLEIQRTEQGDSAMYLCASSLVGRGLVGHNEQFFGPGTRLTVL.

DNA of the CDR3: TGTGCCAGCAGCCCCATACTGTGTAATCAGCCCCAGCATTTT. This codes for CASSPILCNQPQHF. The genes are TRBV7-6 and TRBJ1-5, with D unclear. CDR1 SGHVS and CDR2 FNYEAQ come from the germline V gene. V was cut by 5 bases and J by 4 bases, with 12 bases left in between. This CDR3 comprises 14 residues.

The chain joins TRBV28 to TRBJ1-4; the D is unclear. The CDR3 sequence is 15 residues long. Germline V lookup: CDR1 MDHEN, CDR2 SYDVKM. Trimming cost V 5 bases and J 0 bases, with 10 bases left between them. This CDR3 is CASSIRRATNEKLFF. Written as DNA, the CDR3 is TGTGCCAGCAGTATCCGCCGAGCAACTAATGAAAAACTGTTTTTT.

The CDR3 spells CSVREGTYNEQFF. In nucleotides, the CDR3 is TGCAGCGTTCGGGAGGGCACCTACAATGAGCAGTTCTTC. The chain has TRBV29-1 and TRBJ2-1; 8 bases map to TRBD2. In germline, CDR1 is SQVTM, CDR2 ANQGSEA. The CDR3 totals 13 residues. Trimming at V came to 5 bases and at J to 2 bases, leaving 2 bases not matched to a gene.

The rearrangement joins TRBV28 to TRBJ1-4; tentatively, D is TRBD1 (5 bases). The germline V and J ends were trimmed by 6 bases and 7 bases, with 15 bases remaining between them. The CDR3 is 14 residues long. The germline gives CDR1 MDHEN, CDR2 SYDVKM. Here the CDR3 reads CASSLRARAEKLFF. CDR3 nucleotide sequence: TGTGCCAGCAGCCTCAGGGCAAGGGCTGAAAAACTGTTTTTT.

The chain has TRBV19 and TRBJ1-2; 11 nucleotides agree with TRBD1. J was trimmed by 7 bases and V by 6 bases; bases with no gene match: 4. Germline CDR1 is LNHDA and CDR2 is SQIVND (reference sequence). The CDR3 spans 13 residues. CDR3 nucleotide sequence: TGTGCCAGTAGCGGACAGGGGGCGTTTGGCTACACCTTC. Amino acid sequence: CASSGQGAFGYTF.

The chain is built from TRBV6-2 or TRBV6-3 and TRBJ1-5, with 7 bases that match TRBD1. Trimming took 0 bases from V and 7 from J; bases not matched to a gene: 6. Per germline, CDR1 MNHEY and CDR2 SVGEGT. The CDR3 consists of 15 residues. The CDR3 loop is CASSYSLTGVQPQHF. For the CDR3, the DNA is TGTGCCAGCAGTTACTCGTTAACAGGGGTGCAGCCCCAGCATTTT.

The chain recombines TRBV7-2 with TRBJ2-1, with D perhaps matching TRBD1 (5 bases). Trimming shortened V by 4 bases and J by 6 bases, and 13 bases separated the two germline ends. CDR1 and CDR2 (germline): SGHTA, FQGNSA. The CDR3 has 14 amino acids. This CDR3 reads CASSSGRTINEQFF. CDR3 coding DNA: TGTGCCAGCAGCTCAGGTAGGACAATCAATGAGCAGTTCTTC.

A single count supports this clone. The same CDR3 also results from other DNA sequences found in this sample. V and J are TRBV5-4 and TRBJ1-5; weak D call: TRBD1 (6 bases). The CDR3 totals 14 residues. Germline CDR1 SGHNT, CDR2 YYREEE (reference sequence). The ends were cut back, 2 bases at V and 3 bases at J, with 9 bases in the middle. The CDR3 region is CASSLQGPNQPQHF. CDR3 nucleotide sequence: TGTGCCAGCAGCTTACAGGGACCCAATCAGCCCCAGCATTTT.

Comments on this clone: Other DNA sequences in the sample encode the same CDR3. The chain carries TRBV28 and TRBJ1-2; D remains ambiguous. This CDR3 region has 12 residues. Germline-derived CDR1 and CDR2 are MDHEN and SYDVKM. With 1 base removed from V and 4 bases from J, the gap between germline ends came to 4 bases. The CDR3 DNA follows: TGTGCCAGCAGTTTATCGCGCTATGGCTACACCTTC. Translating it yields CASSLSRYGYTF.

V is TRBV7-2 and J is TRBJ1-2; D gene ambiguous. Trimming took off 6 bases at V and 2 bases at J, with 13 bases between the two ends. Germline V gives CDR1 SGHTA, CDR2 FQGNSA. The CDR3 length is 14 residues. In DNA, the CDR3 is TGTGCCAGCAGTAACCGCCCGGAGAACTATGGCTACACCTTC. Encoded protein: CASSNRPENYGYTF.

This clone was observed a few times. CDR3 sequence: CASSQGGQTYEQYF. The DNA of the CDR3 is TGTGCCAGCAGCCAAGGAGGTCAAACCTACGAGCAGTACTTC. The V call is TRBV3-1 (or the pseudogene TRBV3-2), the J call TRBJ2-7; D is unclear. The germline V and J ends were trimmed by 1 base and 2 bases, with 9 bases remaining between them. From germline, CDR1 is LGHDT and CDR2 YNNKEL (reference sequence). This CDR3 region has 14 residues.

The chain couples TRBV3-1 (or the pseudogene TRBV3-2) to TRBJ1-5, with unresolved D. CDR1 LGHDT and CDR2 YNNKEL come from the germline V gene (reference sequence). CDR3 length equals 14 residues. With 8 bases removed from V and 4 bases from J, the gap between germline ends came to 15 bases. The CDR3 bases are TGTGCCAGCCCCTCCTCAGTCTTGAATCAGCCCCAGCATTTT. It encodes CASPSSVLNQPQHF.

This chain links TRBV7-6 with TRBJ2-3, with D possibly matching TRBD2 (5 bases). This CDR3 region has 15 residues. Trimming took 5 bases from V and 2 from J, leaving 14 bases between them. Germline CDR1 reads SGHVS; CDR2 reads FNYEAQ. In DNA, the CDR3 is TGTGCCAGCAGCGCCGGGCTAGCTGACACAGATACGCAGTATTTT. Its protein is CASSAGLADTDTQYF.

This clone was seen once. V and J are TRBV29-1 and TRBJ2-5; 7 bases align to TRBD2. Unmatched junction bases numbered 14, after V lost 7 bases and J lost 3 bases. The V gene's germline CDR1 is SQVTM and CDR2 ANQGSEA. This CDR3 region has 15 residues. The CDR3 DNA reads as TGCAGCGGATTCGGGGGGATAGTCGTCGAAGAGACCCAGTACTTC. Protein product: CSGFGGIVVEETQYF.

The J gene is TRBJ2-7, the V gene TRBV18; 15 bases agree with TRBD2. V shed 3 bases and J 6 bases; nucleotides not matched to a gene: 9. The V gene's germline CDR1 is KGHSH and CDR2 LQKENI. The CDR3 spans 17 residues. The CDR3 here is CASSPQGLAGGVGEQYF. The CDR3 coding sequence is TGTGCCAGCTCACCTCAGGGACTAGCGGGAGGAGTGGGCGAGCAGTACTTC.

CDR3 coding DNA: TGTGCCAGCAGCGTATCAGCCGACAGGCGCCAGGGAAAATCTGGAAACACCATATATTTT. Amino acids: CASSVSADRRQGKSGNTIYF. The chain employs TRBV9 and TRBJ1-3; D may be TRBD1 (6 bases). The CDR3 contains 20 residues. Trimming cost V 1 base and J 1 base, with 24 bases left between them. Germline lookup yields CDR1 SGDLS and CDR2 YYNGEE.